This T cell receptor (beta chain) derives from a study of T cells in women clearing cervical HPV infection. HPV was found by MY09/MY11 PCR and dot-blot genotyping. Sequencing was performed with immunoSEQ multiplex PCR; in TCRdb, only in-frame clones are kept and a portion is missing. Its clone listing holds tens of thousands of clones. Comments on this clone: The read gets to within 3 residues of the CDR3 end, and the germline J gene fills in the rest.

The CDR3 covers 13 residues. Germline CDR1 GTSNPN, CDR2 SVGIG (reference sequence). Trimming stripped 3 bases from V and 8 bases from J, with 11 bases between. This clonotype was sampled from a woman between 18 and 70 years old with a cervical HPV16 infection that either progressed to CIN3+ or cleared (not recorded which). The genes are TRBV30 and TRBJ1-6, with D perhaps TRBD1 (6 bases). Sequenced sample: blood buffy coat. The CDR3 here is CAWSRTDYSPLHF. Incomplete CDR3 DNA: TGTGCCTGGAGCCGGACAGATTATTCACCC.